One TCR beta chain is described in this entry. In the study's own analysis: Reference gene primer amplification yielded estimated nucleated cell counts. Profiling relied on immunoSEQ multiplex PCR, and the TCRdb table lists in-frame clones only, not all of them. V and J calls and clone size are copied from that table; D and trimming were computed from the DNA. The sample has under 150,000 clones; roughly 91% are singletons. The CDR3 covers 15 residues. Looked up from germline, CDR1 is LGHDT and CDR2 is YNNKEL (reference sequence). The germline V and J ends were trimmed by 0 bases and 3 bases, with 9 bases remaining between them. The record originates from a study of blood T cell repertoires in COVID-19. The wider study: Acute and convalescent COVID-19 samples came from the United States, Italy and Spain.

The sample comprised peripheral blood. V usage is TRBV3-1 (or the pseudogene TRBV3-2) and J usage is TRBJ1-5; D not certain. The TCR originated in a human donor in a cohort sampled during active COVID-19. The CDR3 DNA reads TGTGCCAGCAGCCAAGATATACAATCCAATCAGCCCCAGCATTTT. Protein: CASSQDIQSNQPQHF.